Here is one T cell receptor beta chain with its context. Its antigen is not identified. After removal of 2 bases from V and 10 bases from J, the junction contained 10 bases not matched to a gene. Germline V gene sequence: CDR1 SGHDT, CDR2 YYEEEE. This CDR3 contains 15 residues. This sample stems from a study of cytomegalovirus exposure and HLA in healthy donors. Findings of the study overall: Investigators reported about 160 TCR beta chains as tied to cytomegalovirus. Later findings reportedly placed an Asian-associated ancestry cluster below the roughly 700-donor mean for N-insertions.

PCR primers comprised 60 Vbeta and 13 Jbeta primers. The repertoire was sequenced with immunoSEQ multiplex PCR; TCRdb's copy has only in-frame clones and lacks some. Reported are tens of thousands of clones; the ten largest clones contain more than 2.5%. The receptor comes from a man aged 40-55 years in good health and CMV-seronegative. Sequencing was done on a sample of PBMCs. This sequence joins TRBV5-6 and TRBJ2-3, with TRBD2 identical over 10 bases. The CDR3 DNA sequence: TGTGCCAGCAGCTTCTTAGCGGGGGGACTTTCGCCGCAGTATTTT. It translates to CASSFLAGGLSPQYF.